These T cell receptor beta chains were read from a single sample in a study of blood T cell repertoires in COVID-19. The table came from immunoSEQ multiplex PCR; TCRdb's copy has only in-frame clones and leaves some out. Of more than 400,000 clones listed, 70% to 90% are singletons. Sequenced: peripheral blood. The receptors originated from a human donor in a cohort sampled during active COVID-19. Both conserved end residues are part of each CDR3. Each record gives: V gene, J gene, CDR3 protein.

V: TRBV28
J: TRBJ2-1
CDR3: CASSQQTGRNEQFF

V: TRBV7-2
J: TRBJ1-2
CDR3: CASSPMGQGDVYGYTF

V: TRBV6-5
J: TRBJ1-1
CDR3: CASRGRGAKFVAFF

V: TRBV4-2
J: TRBJ2-1
CDR3: CASSPPGLAVKEGNEQFF

V: TRBV12-3/TRBV12-4
J: TRBJ2-1
CDR3: CASSFPLHEQFF

V: TRBV30
J: TRBJ2-2
CDR3: CAWSVLAGTNTGELFF

V: TRBV12-3/TRBV12-4
J: TRBJ1-1
CDR3: CASSPAGARAFF

V: TRBV30
J: TRBJ2-2
CDR3: CAWRRTANTGELFF

V: TRBV27
J: TRBJ1-2
CDR3: CASSPGQVSSGYTF

V: TRBV9
J: TRBJ2-3
CDR3: CASSVVPGPTDTQYF

V: TRBV5-6
J: TRBJ1-1
CDR3: CASRQAGYTEAFF

V: TRBV5-4
J: TRBJ2-2
CDR3: CASSPGLAGGTGELFF

V: TRBV29-1
J: TRBJ2-2
CDR3: CSVGTAYTGELFF

V: TRBV28
J: TRBJ1-2
CDR3: CASSLVQGANYGYTF

V: TRBV7-9
J: TRBJ2-7
CDR3: CASSRGTGGGYEQYF

V: TRBV27
J: TRBJ2-7
CDR3: CASSLSPPRGGYEQYF

V: TRBV28
J: TRBJ1-6
CDR3: CASSLEPSGSSPLHF

V: TRBV5-1
J: TRBJ2-1
CDR3: CASSFMVGLDNEQFF

V: TRBV10-1
J: TRBJ1-6
CDR3: CASSGGQGINSPLHF

V: TRBV3-1/TRBV3-2
J: TRBJ1-1
CDR3: CASSQGGGGRSTEAFF

V: TRBV24-1
J: TRBJ2-2
CDR3: CATSDLNGGTGELFF

V: TRBV3-1/TRBV3-2
J: TRBJ2-2
CDR3: CASSQGSGVSNTGELFF

V: TRBV11-2
J: TRBJ2-1
CDR3: CASSQRRTNDEQFF

V: TRBV5-4
J: TRBJ1-1
CDR3: CATTNSDRAPEAFF

V: TRBV9
J: TRBJ2-5
CDR3: CASSVGYGGELGETQYF

V: TRBV7-9
J: TRBJ1-1
CDR3: CASSPPEGEAFF

V: TRBV30
J: TRBJ1-1
CDR3: CAWRRGVGTEAFF

V: TRBV7-9
J: TRBJ2-1
CDR3: CASSLGGSSYEQFF

V: TRBV14
J: TRBJ1-2
CDR3: CASSQAGGLLGGYTF

V: TRBV10-3
J: TRBJ1-3
CDR3: CAISAQGAGNTIYF

V: TRBV6-5
J: TRBJ2-7
CDR3: CASIAGGTYEQYF

V: TRBV7-3
J: TRBJ2-1
CDR3: CASSLNRNEQFF

V: TRBV19
J: TRBJ1-6
CDR3: CASSALNRDRTLHF

V: TRBV7-8
J: TRBJ2-3
CDR3: CASSQSKGGGTDTQYF

V: TRBV10-1
J: TRBJ1-1
CDR3: CASSESTGGANTEAFF

V: TRBV7-2
J: TRBJ2-7
CDR3: CASSYGAVPLREQYF